There are a few counts of the clone carrying this T cell receptor (beta chain). Its antigen is not known. This sample was included in a study of blood T cells in healthy people across ages. Points from the study as a whole: Estimates based on one million T cells were treated as lower bounds. A strong correlation was found between TCR beta diversity and the percentage of naive T cells. Donor CMV infection status was unknown, possibly confounding age-related changes in expanded clonotypes.

PCR was performed a second time for roughly 7 to 12 cycles using a sample-barcoded 5' primer and a J-beta primer mix. Each sample provided no less than 2.5 million CDR3-containing paired-end reads. TCRdb independently ran MiXCR on the 5' RACE reads; one entry per CDR3 protein. The sample lists about 800,000 distinct CDR3 sequences; roughly 64% were seen once. Sequences were obtained from blood. The receptor comes from a man aged 25 to 45 in good health.

The DNA for the CDR3 is TGTGCCAGCAGTTGGGACAGGGTAGAGACCCAGTACTTC. Amino acids: CASSWDRVETQYF. This sequence joins TRBV27 and TRBJ2-5; 9 nucleotides align to TRBD1. Germline V gene data show CDR1 as MNHEY and CDR2 as SMNVEV (reference sequence). Unmatched junction bases numbered 1, after V lost 4 bases and J lost 4 bases. This CDR3 spans 13 amino acids.